The entry below gives a single T cell receptor (beta chain) sequence along with its context. This specimen belongs to a study of Ad26.COV2.S vaccination and SARS-CoV-2 variants. As for treatment: around 19 received Ad26.COV2.S at low or high dose, single or two shots; roughly five received placebo; per-sample allocation not given. Collection of samples fell on day 63 after the first vaccine or placebo injection. Repertoires were generated with immunoSEQ multiplex PCR, while TCRdb's copy carries only in-frame clones and drops some. The data hold roughly 410,000 clones, with about 80% observed a single time. This specimen consisted of peripheral blood, obtained in a trial of Ad26.COV2.S vaccine versus placebo. The sequence derives from a person between 18 and 65 years old who received the Ad26.COV2.S COVID-19 vaccine or a placebo.

The CDR3 sequence is CSVLQGGVNTEAFF. CDR3 bases: TGCAGCGTCCTGCAGGGAGGGGTGAACACTGAAGCTTTCTTT. The chain uses TRBV29-1 and TRBJ1-1; TRBD1 might be the D (5 bases). V gave up 6 bases and J gave up 0 bases, with 14 bases separating them. Germline V CDR1 and CDR2: SQVTM, ANQGSEA. The CDR3 length is 14 residues.